This T cell receptor beta chain was captured by sequencing in a study of blood T cell repertoires in COVID-19. About the study: PBMCs, B-cell-depleted T cells, or T cells provided the cDNA or gDNA that made up the material.

Authors' data handling: Using reference gene primer amplification, nucleated cell counts were estimated. Libraries were prepared by immunoSEQ multiplex PCR; TCRdb keeps only in-frame clonotypes and omits some of them. For V, J and clone size, that table is used; D and trimming come from the DNA. Counted here are a few hundred thousand clones, less than 90% occurring once; the ten biggest clones make up roughly 5.8%. This CDR3 is built from 16 residues. CDR1 and CDR2 (germline): MDHEN, SYDVKM. J lost 5 bases, V lost 3 bases, and 12 bases had no gene match. The chain has TRBV28 and TRBJ2-7; TRBD1 matches 8 bases. The sample comprised peripheral blood. This clonotype originated in a man aged 55 to 70 with acute or convalescent COVID-19. CDR3 in DNA: TGTGCCAGCAGTTTTGGCCGGGGTCAGGGGGCCCACGAGCAGTACTTC. Translating gives CASSFGRGQGAHEQYF.